Sequencing of this TCR beta chain was carried out in a study of T-cell memory formation after mild COVID-19. Study-level points and caveats: Largely, contracting CD4+ clones fell within CM and EM, and contracting CD8+ clones within EMRA.

On this clonotype itself: Its antigen is currently unknown.

TCRdb reprocessed the 5' RACE reads via MiXCR and lists one record per CDR3 protein. The repertoire holds 300,000 to 400,000 distinct CDR3 sequences, more than 20% seen once, with 9.5% to 15% in the top ten. Trimming shortened V by 2 bases and J by 7 bases, and 12 bases separated the two germline ends. This CDR3 contains 12 residues. CDR1 is GTSNPN, CDR2 SVGIG, per germline (reference sequence). The chain joins TRBV30 to TRBJ2-7, with no clear D. This receptor was identified in an adult woman who had mild COVID-19 (a few samples of this study predate the infection). Cell type and time point are not known. The sample comprised PBMCs or a T cell subset sorted from them (not recorded which). The CDR3 loop is CAWSRTMGEQYF. In DNA form, the CDR3 reads TGTGCCTGGAGTAGGACCATGGGTGAGCAGTACTTC.